The present entry profiles one T cell receptor (beta chain) with its context. In the original workflow: Researchers report that nucleated cell counts were estimated from reference gene primer amplification. Here immunoSEQ multiplex PCR was the method, and the copy in TCRdb shows in-frame clones only, minus some. The V and J calls and clone size are taken from that table; D and trimming were inferred from the DNA. Among about 130,000 clones listed, around 88% were seen once. V gave up 3 bases and J gave up 4 bases; unmatched junction bases: 9. The CDR3 covers 15 residues. The germline gives CDR1 KGHSH, CDR2 LQKENI. The record originates from a study of blood T cell repertoires in COVID-19. Across the whole study: Researchers got acute and convalescent COVID-19 samples from the United States, Italy and Spain.

The sequenced sample was peripheral blood. The chain combines TRBV18 with TRBJ2-7; 7 bases are a match to TRBD1. This TCR was sampled from a man in his fifties or sixties with active or convalescent COVID-19. DNA for the CDR3: TGTGCCAGCTCACCCTCCCCGGGACAGATATACGAGCAGTACTTC. Amino acid sequence: CASSPSPGQIYEQYF.